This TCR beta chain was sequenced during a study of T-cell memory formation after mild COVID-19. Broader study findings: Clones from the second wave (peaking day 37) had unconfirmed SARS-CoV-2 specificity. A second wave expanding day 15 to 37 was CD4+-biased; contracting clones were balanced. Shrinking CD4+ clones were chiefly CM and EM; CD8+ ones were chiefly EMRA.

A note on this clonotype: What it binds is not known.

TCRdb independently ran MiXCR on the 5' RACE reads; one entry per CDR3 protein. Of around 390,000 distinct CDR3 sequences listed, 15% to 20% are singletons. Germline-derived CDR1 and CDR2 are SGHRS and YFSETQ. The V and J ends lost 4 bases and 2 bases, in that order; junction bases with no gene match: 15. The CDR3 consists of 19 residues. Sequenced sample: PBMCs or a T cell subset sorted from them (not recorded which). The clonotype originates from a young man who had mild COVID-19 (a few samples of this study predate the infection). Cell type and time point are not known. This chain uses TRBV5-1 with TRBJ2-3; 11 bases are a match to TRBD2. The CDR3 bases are TGCGCCAGCAGCCCCACAGGGGGGTTACTAGCGGGGGCCACAGATACGCAGTATTTT. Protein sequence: CASSPTGGLLAGATDTQYF.